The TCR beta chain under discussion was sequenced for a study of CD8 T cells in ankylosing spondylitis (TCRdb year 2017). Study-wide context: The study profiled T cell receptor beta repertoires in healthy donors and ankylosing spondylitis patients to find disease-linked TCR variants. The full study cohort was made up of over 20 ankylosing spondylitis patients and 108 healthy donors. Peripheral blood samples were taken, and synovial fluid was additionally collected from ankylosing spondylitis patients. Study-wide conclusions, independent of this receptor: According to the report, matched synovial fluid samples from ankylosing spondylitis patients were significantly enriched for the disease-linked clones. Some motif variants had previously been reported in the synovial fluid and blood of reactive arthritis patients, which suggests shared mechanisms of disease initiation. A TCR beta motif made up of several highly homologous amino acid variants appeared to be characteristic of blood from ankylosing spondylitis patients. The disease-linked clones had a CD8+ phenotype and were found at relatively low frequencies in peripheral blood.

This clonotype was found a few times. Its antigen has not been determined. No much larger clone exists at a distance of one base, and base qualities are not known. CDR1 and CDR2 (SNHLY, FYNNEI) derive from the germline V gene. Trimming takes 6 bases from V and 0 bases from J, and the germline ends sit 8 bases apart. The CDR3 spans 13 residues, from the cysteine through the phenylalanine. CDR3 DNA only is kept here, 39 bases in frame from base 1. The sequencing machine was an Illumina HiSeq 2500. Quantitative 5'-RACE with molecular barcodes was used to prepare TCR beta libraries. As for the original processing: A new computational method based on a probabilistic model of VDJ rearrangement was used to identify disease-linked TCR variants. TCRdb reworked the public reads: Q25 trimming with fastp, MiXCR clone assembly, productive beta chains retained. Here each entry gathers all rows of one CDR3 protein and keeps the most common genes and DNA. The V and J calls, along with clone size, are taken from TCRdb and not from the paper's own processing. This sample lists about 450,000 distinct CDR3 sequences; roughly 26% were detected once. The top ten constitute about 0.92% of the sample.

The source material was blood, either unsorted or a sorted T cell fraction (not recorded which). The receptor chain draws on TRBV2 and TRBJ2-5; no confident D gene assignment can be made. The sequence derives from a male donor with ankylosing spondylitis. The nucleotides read TGTGCCAGCAGCTTCCCGTACCAAGAGACCCAGTACTTC. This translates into CASSFPYQETQYF. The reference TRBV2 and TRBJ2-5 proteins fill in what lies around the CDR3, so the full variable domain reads EPEVTQTPSHQVTQMGQEVILRCVPISNHLYFYWYRQILGQKVEFLVSFYNNEISEKSEIFDDQFSVERPDGSNFTLKIRSTKLEDSAMYFCASSFPYQETQYFGPGTRLLVL.